This T cell receptor (beta chain) comes out of a study of tumor-infiltrating lymphocytes in oesophageal squamous cell carcinoma (dated by TCRdb to about 2016). In the case of this clonotype: The target of this receptor is not known. No base-level quality is on record; no much larger clone is a single base apart.

The protocol used for the library was PCR. Sequencer: Illumina HiSeq 2000. TCRdb redid the processing of the public reads, applying fastp at Q25 and MiXCR, and retained in-frame beta chains. CDR3 protein duplicates are merged, each entry listing the most common genes and DNA. A total of 20,000 to 30,000 distinct CDR3 sequences appear in this sample, 38% of them only once. 23% of the sample is held by the ten biggest clonotypes. Material: esophageal tumor tissue. This sequence originates from a male donor with esophageal squamous cell carcinoma.

The DNA sequence reads TGTGCCACCAGTGATTTCCGATCTGGGGCCAACGTCCTGACTTTC. Its coded protein is CATSDFRSGANVLTF. The chain uses TRBV24-1 and TRBJ2-6; the D gene identity is not certain. CDR1 KGHDR and CDR2 SFDVKD are derived from the germline V gene. V is clipped by 1 base and J by 1 base, and the sequence between their germline boundaries is 4 bases long. The CDR3 measures 15 amino acids from cysteine to phenylalanine. Only the CDR3 portion is preserved as DNA: 45 bases, with reading frame beginning at the first base.